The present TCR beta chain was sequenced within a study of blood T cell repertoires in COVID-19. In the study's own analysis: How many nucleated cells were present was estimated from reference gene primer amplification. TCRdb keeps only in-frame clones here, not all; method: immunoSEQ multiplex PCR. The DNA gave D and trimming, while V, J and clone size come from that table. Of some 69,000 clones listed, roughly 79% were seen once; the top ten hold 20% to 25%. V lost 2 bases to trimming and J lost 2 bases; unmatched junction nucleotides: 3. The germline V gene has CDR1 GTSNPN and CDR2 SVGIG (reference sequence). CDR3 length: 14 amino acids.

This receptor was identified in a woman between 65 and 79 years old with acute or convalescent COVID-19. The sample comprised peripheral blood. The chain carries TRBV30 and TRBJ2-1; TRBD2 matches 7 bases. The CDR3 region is CAWSRGVPYNEQFF. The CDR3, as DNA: TGTGCCTGGAGTCGGGGGGTCCCCTACAATGAGCAGTTCTTC.